Here is one TCR beta chain with its context. These data belong to a study of blood T cell repertoires in COVID-19. This CDR3 spans 17 amino acids. The V gene end was trimmed by 8 bases and the J gene end by 0 bases; junction bases not matched to a gene: 14. Germline values: CDR1 LGHDT, CDR2 YNNKEL (reference sequence). Repertoires were generated with immunoSEQ multiplex PCR, while TCRdb's copy carries only in-frame clones and drops some. The sample yields about 160,000 clones, 70% to 90% seen once. V and J are TRBV3-1 (or the pseudogene TRBV3-2) and TRBJ2-7; 9 bases align to TRBD1. This clonotype was obtained from a middle-aged man with acute or convalescent COVID-19. Sequences were obtained from peripheral blood. CDR3 DNA sequence: TGTGCCAGCCCCCCTTACAGGGGGCTGATTATCTCCTACGAGCAGTACTTC. It codes for CASPPYRGLIISYEQYF.